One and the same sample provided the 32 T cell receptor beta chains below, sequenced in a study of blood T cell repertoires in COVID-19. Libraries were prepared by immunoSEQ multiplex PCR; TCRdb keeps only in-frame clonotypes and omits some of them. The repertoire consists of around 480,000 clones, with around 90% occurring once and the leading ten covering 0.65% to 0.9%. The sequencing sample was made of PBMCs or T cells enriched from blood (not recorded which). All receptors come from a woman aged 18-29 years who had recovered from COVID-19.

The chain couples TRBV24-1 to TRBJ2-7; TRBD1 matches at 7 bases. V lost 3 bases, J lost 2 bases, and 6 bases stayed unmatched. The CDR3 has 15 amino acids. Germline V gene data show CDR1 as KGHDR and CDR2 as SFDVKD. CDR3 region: CATSDPTRGTYEQYF. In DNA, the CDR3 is TGTGCCACCAGTGATCCGACCAGGGGGACCTACGAGCAGTACTTC.

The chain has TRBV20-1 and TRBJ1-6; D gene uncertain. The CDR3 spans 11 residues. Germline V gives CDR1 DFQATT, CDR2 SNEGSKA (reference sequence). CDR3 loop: CRYKETSPLHF. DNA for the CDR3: TGCAGATACAAGGAGACTTCACCCCTCCACTTT.

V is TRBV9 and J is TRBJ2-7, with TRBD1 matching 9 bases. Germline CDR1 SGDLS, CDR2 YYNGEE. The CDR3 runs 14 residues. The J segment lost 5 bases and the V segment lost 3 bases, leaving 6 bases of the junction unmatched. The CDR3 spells CASSAWDRDDEQYF. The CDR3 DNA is TGTGCCAGCAGCGCCTGGGACAGGGACGACGAGCAGTACTTC.

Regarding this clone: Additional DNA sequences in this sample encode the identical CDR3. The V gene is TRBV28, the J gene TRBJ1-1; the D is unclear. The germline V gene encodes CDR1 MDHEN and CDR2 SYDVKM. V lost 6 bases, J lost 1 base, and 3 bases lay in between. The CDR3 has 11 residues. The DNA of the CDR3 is TGTGCCAGCAGCCGGAACACTGAAGCTTTCTTT. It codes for CASSRNTEAFF.

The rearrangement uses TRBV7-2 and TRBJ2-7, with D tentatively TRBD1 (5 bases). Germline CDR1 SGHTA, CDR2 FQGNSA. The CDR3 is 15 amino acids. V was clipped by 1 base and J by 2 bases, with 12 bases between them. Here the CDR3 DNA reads TGTGCCAGCAGCTTAGATTTGGGCAGGGCCTACGAGCAGTACTTC. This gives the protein CASSLDLGRAYEQYF. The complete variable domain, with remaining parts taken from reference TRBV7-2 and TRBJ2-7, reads GAGVSQSPSNKVTEKGKDVELRCDPISGHTALYWYRQSLGQGLEFLIYFQGNSAPDKSGLPSDRFSAERTGGSVSTLTIQRTQQEDSAVYLCASSLDLGRAYEQYFGPGTRLTVT.

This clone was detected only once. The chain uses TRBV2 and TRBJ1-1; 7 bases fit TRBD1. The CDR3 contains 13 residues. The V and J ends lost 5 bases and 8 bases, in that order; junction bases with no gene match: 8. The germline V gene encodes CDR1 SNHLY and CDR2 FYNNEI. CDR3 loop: CASSLQGLTEAFF. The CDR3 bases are TGTGCCAGCAGTCTACAGGGGCTTACCGAAGCTTTCTTT. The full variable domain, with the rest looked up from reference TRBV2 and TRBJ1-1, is EPEVTQTPSHQVTQMGQEVILRCVPISNHLYFYWYRQILGQKVEFLVSFYNNEISEKSEIFDDQFSVERPDGSNFTLKIRSTKLEDSAMYFCASSLQGLTEAFFGQGTRLTVV.

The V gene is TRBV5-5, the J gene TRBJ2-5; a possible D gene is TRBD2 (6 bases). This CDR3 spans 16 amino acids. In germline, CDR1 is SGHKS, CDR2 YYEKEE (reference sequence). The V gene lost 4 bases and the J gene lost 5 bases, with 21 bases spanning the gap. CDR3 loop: CASSLSGTPDGETQYF. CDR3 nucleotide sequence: TGTGCCAGCAGCCTTTCCGGGACTCCCGACGGGGAGACCCAGTACTTC.

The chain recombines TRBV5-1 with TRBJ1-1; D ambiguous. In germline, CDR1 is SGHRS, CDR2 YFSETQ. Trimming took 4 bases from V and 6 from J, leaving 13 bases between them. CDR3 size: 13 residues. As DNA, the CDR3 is TGCGCCAGCAGCGCTCGACCTGAGGCTGAAGCTTTCTTT. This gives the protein CASSARPEAEAFF.

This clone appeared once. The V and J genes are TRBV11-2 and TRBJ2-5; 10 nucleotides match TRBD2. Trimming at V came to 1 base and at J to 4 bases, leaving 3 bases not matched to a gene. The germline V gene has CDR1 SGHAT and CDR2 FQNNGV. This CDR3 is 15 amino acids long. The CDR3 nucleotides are TGTGCCAGCAGCTTAGGAGCGGGGGGGGGAGAGACCCAGTACTTC. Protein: CASSLGAGGGETQYF.

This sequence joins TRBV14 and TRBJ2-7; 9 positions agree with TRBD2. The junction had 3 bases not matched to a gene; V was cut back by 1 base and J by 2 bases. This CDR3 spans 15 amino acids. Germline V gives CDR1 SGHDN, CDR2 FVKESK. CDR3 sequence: CASSQGSGGAYEQYF. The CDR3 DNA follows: TGTGCCAGCAGCCAAGGTAGCGGGGGAGCCTACGAGCAGTACTTC.

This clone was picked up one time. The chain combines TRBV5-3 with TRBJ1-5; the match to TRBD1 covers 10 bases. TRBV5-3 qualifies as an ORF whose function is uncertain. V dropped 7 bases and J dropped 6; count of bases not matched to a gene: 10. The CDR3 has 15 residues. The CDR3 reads CARGVPGQGTQPQHF. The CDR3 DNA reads TGTGCCAGAGGGGTTCCGGGACAGGGGACTCAGCCCCAGCATTTT.

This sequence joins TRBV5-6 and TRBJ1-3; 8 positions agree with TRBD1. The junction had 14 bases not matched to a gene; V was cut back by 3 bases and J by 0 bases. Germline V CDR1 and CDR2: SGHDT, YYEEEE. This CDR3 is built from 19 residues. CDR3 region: CASSSGQGNRGLSGNTIYF. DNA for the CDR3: TGTGCCAGCAGCTCTGGACAGGGTAATAGAGGGCTCTCTGGAAACACCATATATTTT.

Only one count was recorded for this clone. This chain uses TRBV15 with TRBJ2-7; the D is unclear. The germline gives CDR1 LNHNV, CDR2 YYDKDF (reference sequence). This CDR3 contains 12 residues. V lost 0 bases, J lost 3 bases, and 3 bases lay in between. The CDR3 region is CATSRDNYEQYF. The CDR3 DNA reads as TGTGCCACCAGCAGAGATAACTACGAGCAGTACTTC.

This CDR3 is CASSFPRGSVDTQYF. For the CDR3, the DNA is TGTGCCAGCAGCTTTCCCAGGGGCAGCGTAGATACGCAGTATTTT. The V and J genes are TRBV5-5 and TRBJ2-3, with D maybe TRBD1 (6 bases). The CDR3 runs 15 residues. Germline V gene data show CDR1 as SGHKS and CDR2 as YYEKEE (reference sequence). Between the trimmed V and J ends, which lost 2 bases and 5 bases, there was a span of 15 bases.

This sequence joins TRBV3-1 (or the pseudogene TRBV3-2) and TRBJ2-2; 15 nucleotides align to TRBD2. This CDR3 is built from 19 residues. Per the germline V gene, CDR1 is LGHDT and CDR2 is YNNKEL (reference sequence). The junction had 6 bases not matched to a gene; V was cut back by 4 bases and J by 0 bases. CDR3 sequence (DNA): TGTGCCAGCAGCCGCGGGACTAGCGGGGGGTCCGCGAACACCGGGGAGCTGTTTTTT. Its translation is CASSRGTSGGSANTGELFF.

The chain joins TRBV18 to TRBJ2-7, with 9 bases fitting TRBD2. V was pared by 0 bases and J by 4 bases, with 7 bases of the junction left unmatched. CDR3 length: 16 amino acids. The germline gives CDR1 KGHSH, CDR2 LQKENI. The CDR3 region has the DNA TGTGCCAGCTCACCACCGATAGGTAGCGGGGGTTACGAGCAGTACTTC. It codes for CASSPPIGSGGYEQYF.

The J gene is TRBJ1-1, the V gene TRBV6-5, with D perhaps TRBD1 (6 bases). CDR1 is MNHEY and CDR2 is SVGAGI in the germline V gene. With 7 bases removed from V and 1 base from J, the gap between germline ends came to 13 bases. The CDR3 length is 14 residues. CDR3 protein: CASTLWDKNTEAFF. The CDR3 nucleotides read TGTGCCAGCACTCTTTGGGACAAGAACACTGAAGCTTTCTTT.

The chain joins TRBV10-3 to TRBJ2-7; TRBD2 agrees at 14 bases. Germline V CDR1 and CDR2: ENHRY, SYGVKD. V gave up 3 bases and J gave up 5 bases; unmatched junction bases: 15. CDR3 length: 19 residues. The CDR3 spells CAISDPGTSGGPTRHEQYF. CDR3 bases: TGTGCCATCAGTGACCCCGGGACTAGCGGGGGACCGACGCGCCACGAGCAGTACTTC.

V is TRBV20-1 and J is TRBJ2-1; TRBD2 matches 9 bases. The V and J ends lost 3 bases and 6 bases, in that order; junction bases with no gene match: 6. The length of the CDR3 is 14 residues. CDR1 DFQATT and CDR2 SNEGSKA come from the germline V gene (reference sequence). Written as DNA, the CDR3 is TGCAGTGCTAGTCCGGGACTAGCAGGCAATGAGCAGTTCTTC. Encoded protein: CSASPGLAGNEQFF.

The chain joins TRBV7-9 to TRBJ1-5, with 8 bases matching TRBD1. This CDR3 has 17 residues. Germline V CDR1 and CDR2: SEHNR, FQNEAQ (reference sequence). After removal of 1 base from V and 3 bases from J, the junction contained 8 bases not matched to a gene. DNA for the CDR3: TGTGCCAGCAGCTTAGGTTCCACAGGGGGATTCAATCAGCCCCAGCATTTT. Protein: CASSLGSTGGFNQPQHF.

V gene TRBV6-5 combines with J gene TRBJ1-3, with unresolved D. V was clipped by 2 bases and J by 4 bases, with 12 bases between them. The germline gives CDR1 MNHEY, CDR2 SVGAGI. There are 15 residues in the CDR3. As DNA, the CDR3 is TGTGCCAGCAGTTACGACCGGGAAGAAGGAAACACCATATATTTT. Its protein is CASSYDREEGNTIYF.

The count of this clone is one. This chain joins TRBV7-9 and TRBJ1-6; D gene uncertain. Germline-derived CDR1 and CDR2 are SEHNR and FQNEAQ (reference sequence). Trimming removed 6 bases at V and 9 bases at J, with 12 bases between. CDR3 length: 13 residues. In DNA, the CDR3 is TGTGCCAGCAGATCGACAAATATTTCACCCCTCCACTTT. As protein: CASRSTNISPLHF. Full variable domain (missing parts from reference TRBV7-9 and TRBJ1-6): DTGVSQNPRHKITKRGQNVTFRCDPISEHNRLYWYRQTLGQGPEFLTYFQNEAQLEKSRLLSDRFSAERPKGSFSTLEIQRTEQGDSAMYLCASRSTNISPLHFGNGTRLTVT.

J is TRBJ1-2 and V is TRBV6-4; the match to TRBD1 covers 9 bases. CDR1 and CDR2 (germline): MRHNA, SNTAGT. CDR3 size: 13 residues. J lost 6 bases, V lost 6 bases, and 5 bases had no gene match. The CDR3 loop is CASRATGGNGYTF. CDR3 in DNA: TGTGCCAGCAGGGCCACAGGGGGCAATGGCTACACCTTC.

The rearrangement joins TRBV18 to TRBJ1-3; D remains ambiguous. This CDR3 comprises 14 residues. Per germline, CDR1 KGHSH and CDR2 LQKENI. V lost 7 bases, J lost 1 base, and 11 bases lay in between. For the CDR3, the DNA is TGTGCCAGCTTTTTCAGTCCTTCTGGAAACACCATATATTTT. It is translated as CASFFSPSGNTIYF.

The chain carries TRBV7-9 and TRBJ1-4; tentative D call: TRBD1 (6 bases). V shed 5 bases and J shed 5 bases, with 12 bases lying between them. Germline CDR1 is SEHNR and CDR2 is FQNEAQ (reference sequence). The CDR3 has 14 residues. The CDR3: CASSKGGENEKLFF. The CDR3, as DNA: TGTGCCAGCAGCAAAGGGGGGGAAAATGAAAAACTGTTTTTT. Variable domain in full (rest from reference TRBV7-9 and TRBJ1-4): DTGVSQNPRHKITKRGQNVTFRCDPISEHNRLYWYRQTLGQGPEFLTYFQNEAQLEKSRLLSDRFSAERPKGSFSTLEIQRTEQGDSAMYLCASSKGGENEKLFFGSGTQLSVL.

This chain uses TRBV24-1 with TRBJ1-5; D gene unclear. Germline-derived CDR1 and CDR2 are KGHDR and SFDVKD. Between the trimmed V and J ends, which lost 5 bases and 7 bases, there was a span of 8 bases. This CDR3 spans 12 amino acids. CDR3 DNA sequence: TGTGCCACCAGTGTTATGGGCCAGCCCCAGCATTTT. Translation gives CATSVMGQPQHF.

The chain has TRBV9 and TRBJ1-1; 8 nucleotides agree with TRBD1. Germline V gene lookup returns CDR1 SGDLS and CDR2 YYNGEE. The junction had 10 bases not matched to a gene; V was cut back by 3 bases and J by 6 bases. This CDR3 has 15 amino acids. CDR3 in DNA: TGTGCCAGCAGCGCCAATGGACAGGGTTGGGCTGAAGCTTTCTTT. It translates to CASSANGQGWAEAFF.

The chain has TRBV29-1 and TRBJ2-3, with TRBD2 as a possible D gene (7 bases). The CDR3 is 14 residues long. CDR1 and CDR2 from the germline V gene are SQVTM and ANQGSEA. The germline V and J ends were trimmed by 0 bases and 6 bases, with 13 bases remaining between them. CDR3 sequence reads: CSVEDGLGGDTQYF. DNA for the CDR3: TGCAGCGTTGAAGATGGACTAGGGGGGGATACGCAGTATTTT.

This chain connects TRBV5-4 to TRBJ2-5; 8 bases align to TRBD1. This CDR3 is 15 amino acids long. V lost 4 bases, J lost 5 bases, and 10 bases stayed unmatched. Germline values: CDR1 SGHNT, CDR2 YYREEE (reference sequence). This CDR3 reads CASSERSGGPETQYF. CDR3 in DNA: TGTGCCAGCAGCGAGCGGTCAGGGGGCCCGGAGACCCAGTACTTC.

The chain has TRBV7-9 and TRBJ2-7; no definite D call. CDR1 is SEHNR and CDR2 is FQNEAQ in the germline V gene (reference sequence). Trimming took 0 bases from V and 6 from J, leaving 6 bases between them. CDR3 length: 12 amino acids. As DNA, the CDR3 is TGTGCCAGCAGCTTAGCCGGAGTCGAGCAGTACTTC. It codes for CASSLAGVEQYF.

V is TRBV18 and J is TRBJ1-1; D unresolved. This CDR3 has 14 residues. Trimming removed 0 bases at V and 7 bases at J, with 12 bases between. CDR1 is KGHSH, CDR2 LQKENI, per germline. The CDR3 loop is CASSPPGLAGEAFF. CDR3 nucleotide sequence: TGTGCCAGCTCACCACCGGGTCTGGCAGGTGAAGCTTTCTTT. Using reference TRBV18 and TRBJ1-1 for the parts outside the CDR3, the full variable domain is NAGVMQNPRHLVRRRGQEARLRCSPMKGHSHVYWYRQLPEEGLKFMVYLQKENIIDESGMPKERFSAEFPKEGPSILRIQQVVRGDSAAYFCASSPPGLAGEAFFGQGTRLTVV.

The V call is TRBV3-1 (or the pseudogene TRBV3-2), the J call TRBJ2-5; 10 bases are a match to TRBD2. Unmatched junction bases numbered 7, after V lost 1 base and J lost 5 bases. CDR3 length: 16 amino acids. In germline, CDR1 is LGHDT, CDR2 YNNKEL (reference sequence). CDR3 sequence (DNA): TGTGCCAGCAGCCAAGCGTCTAGCGGGGGTCGGGAGACCCAGTACTTC. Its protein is CASSQASSGGRETQYF.